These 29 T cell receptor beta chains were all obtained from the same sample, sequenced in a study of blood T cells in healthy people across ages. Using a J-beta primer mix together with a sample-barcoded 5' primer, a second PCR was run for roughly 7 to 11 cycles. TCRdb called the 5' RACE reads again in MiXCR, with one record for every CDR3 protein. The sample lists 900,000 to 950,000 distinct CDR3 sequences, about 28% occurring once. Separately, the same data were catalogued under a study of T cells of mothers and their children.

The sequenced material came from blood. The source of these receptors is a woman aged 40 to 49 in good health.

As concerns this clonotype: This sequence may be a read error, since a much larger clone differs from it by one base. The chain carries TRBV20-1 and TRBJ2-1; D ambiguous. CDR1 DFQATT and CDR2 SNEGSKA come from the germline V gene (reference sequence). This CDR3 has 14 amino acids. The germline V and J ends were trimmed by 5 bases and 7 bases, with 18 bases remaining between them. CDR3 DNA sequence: TGCAGTGCTTACCACTCGCTAGTGGCGAATGAGCAGTTCTTC. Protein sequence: CSAYHSLVANEQFF.

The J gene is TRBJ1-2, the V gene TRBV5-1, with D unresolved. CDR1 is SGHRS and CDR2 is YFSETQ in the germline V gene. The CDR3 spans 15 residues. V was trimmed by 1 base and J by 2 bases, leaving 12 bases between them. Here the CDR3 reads CASSLKGDANYGYTF. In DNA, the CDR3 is TGCGCCAGCAGCTTGAAAGGAGACGCAAACTATGGCTACACCTTC.

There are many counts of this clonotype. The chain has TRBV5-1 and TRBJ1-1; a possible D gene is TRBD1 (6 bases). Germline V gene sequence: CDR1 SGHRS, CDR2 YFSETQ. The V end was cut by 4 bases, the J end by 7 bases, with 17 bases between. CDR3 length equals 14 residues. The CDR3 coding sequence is TGCGCCAGCAGCACACTCCCTCAGACAGGTGAAGCTTTCTTT. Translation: CASSTLPQTGEAFF.

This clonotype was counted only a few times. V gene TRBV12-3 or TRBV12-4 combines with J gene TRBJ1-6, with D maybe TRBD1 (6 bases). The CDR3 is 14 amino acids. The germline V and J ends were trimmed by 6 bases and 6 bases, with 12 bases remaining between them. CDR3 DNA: TGTGCCAGCAGAGCAGGGGCCCGTAATTCACCCCTCCACTTT. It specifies CASRAGARNSPLHF.

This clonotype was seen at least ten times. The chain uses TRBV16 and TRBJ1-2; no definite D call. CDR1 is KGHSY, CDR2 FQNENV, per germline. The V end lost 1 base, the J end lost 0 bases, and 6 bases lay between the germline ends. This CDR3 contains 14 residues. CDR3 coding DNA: TGTGCCAGCAGCCAATTTCCCTCTAACTATGGCTACACCTTC. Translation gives CASSQFPSNYGYTF.

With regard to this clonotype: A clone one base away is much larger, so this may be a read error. The DNA of the CDR3 is TGTGCCAGCAGACCAGAGGGGGGGTTGGACATTCAGTACTTC. It yields the protein CASRPEGGLDIQYF. The J gene is TRBJ2-7, the V gene TRBV12-3 or TRBV12-4; a possible D gene is TRBD2 (7 bases). The end of the DNA is better explained by TRBJ2-4, so the J call may be wrong. This CDR3 contains 14 residues.

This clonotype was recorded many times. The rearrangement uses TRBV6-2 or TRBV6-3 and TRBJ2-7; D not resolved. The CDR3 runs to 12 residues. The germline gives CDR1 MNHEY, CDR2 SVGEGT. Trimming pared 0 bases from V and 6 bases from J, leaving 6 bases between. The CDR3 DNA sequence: TGTGCCAGCAGTTACTCGGTATCCGAGCAGTACTTC. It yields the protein CASSYSVSEQYF.

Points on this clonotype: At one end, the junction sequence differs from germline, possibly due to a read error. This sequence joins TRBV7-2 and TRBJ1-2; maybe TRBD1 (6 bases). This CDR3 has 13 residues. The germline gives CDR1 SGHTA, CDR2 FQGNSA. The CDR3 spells CASSSLTGYDYTF. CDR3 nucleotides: TGTGCCAGCAGCTCTTTGACAGGCTATGACTACACCTTC.

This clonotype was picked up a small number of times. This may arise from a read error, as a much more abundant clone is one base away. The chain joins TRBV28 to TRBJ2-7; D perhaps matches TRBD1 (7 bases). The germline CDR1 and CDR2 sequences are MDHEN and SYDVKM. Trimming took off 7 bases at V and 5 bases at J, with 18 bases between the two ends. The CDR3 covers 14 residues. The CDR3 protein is CASTRGALADEQYF. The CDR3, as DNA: TGTGCCAGCACCAGGGGGGCCCTGGCTGACGAGCAGTACTTC.

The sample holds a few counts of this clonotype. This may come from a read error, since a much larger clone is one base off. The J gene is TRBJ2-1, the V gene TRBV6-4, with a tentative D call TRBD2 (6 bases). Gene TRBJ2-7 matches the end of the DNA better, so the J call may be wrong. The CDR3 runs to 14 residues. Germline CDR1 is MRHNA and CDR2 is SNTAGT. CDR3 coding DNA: TGTGCCAGCAGTGTGCGCGGGGCTTACAATGAGCAGTACTTC. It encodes CASSVRGAYNEQYF.

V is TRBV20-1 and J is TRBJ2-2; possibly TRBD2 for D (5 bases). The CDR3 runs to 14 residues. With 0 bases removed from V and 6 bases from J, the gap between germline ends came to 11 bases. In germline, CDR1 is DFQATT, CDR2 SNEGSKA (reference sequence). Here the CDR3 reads CSARENLGAGELFF. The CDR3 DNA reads TGCAGTGCTAGAGAAAACCTGGGAGCCGGGGAGCTGTTTTTT.

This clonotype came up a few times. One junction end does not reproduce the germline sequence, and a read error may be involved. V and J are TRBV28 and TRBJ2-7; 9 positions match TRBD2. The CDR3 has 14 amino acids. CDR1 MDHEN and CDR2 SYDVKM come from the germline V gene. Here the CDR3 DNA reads TGTGCCAGCCACTCTAGCGGGGAGTCCTACGGGCAGTACTTC. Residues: CASHSSGESYGQYF. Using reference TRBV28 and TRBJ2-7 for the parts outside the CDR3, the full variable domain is DVKVTQSSRYLVKRTGEKVFLECVQDMDHENMFWYRQDPGLGLRLIYFSYDVKMKEKGDIPEGYSVSREKKERFSLILESASTNQTSMYLCASHSSGESYGQYFGPGTRLTVT.

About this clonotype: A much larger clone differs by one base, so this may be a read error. This chain's CDR3 is CSAVGHRVNQPQHF. The CDR3 DNA is TGCAGTGCGGTGGGACACCGAGTAAATCAGCCCCAGCATTTT. The J gene is TRBJ1-5, the V gene TRBV20-1; D may be TRBD1 (6 bases). V lost 6 bases to trimming and J lost 4 bases, with 16 bases between them. The germline CDR1 and CDR2 sequences are DFQATT and SNEGSKA (reference sequence). This CDR3 comprises 14 residues.

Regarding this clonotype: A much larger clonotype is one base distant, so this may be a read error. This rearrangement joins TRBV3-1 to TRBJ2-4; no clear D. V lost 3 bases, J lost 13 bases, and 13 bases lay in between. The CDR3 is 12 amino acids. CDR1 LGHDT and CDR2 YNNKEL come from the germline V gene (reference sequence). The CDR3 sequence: CASSQTSNEQYF. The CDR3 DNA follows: TGTGCCAGCAGCCAGACCTCAAATGAGCAGTACTTC.

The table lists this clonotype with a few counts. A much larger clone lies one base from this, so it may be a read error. CDR3 sequence reads: CATGRDRGNEQYF. Here the CDR3 DNA reads TGTGCCACTGGTCGGGACAGGGGTAACGAGCAGTACTTC. The V gene is TRBV7-2, the J gene TRBJ2-7; 10 bases fit TRBD1. Germline CDR1 SGHTA, CDR2 FQGNSA. V gave up 10 bases and J gave up 5 bases; unmatched junction bases: 8. CDR3 length: 13 amino acids. Drawing the rest from reference TRBV7-2 and TRBJ2-7, the complete variable domain is GAGVSQSPSNKVTEKGKDVELRCDPISGHTALYWYRQSLGQGLEFLIYFQGNSAPDKSGLPSDRFSAERTGGSVSTLTIQRTQQEDSAVYLCATGRDRGNEQYFGPGTRLTVT.

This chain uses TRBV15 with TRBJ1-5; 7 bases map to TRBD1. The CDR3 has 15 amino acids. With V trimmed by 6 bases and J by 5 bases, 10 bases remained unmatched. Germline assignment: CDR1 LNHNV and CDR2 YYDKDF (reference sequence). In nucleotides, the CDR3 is TGTGCCACCAGTCAGGGGGTCGATTTCTATCAGCCCCAGCATTTT. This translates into CATSQGVDFYQPQHF.

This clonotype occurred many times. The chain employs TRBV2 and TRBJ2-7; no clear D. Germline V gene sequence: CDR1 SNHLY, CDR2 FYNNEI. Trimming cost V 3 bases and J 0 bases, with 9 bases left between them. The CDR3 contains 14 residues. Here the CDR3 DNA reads TGTGCCAGCAGTGATTACAGCCACTCCTACGAGCAGTACTTC. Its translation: CASSDYSHSYEQYF.

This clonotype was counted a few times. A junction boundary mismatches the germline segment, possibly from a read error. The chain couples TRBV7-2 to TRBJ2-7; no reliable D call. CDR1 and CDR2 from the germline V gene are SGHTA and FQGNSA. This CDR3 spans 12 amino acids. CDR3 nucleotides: TGTGCCAGCAACGGCGGTTCCTACGGGCAGTACTTC. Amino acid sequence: CASNGGSYGQYF.

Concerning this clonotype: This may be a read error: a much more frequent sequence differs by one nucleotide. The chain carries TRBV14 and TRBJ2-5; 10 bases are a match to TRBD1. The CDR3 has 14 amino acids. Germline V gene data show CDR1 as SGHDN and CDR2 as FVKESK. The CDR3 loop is CAGSPRDRGETQYF. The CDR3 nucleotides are TGTGCCGGCAGCCCCCGGGACAGGGGTGAGACCCAGTACTTC.

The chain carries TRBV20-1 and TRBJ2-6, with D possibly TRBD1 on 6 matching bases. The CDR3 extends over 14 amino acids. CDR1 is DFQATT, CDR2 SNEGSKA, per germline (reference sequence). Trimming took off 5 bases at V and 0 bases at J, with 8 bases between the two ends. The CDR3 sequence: CSAGQSSGANVLTF. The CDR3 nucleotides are TGCAGTGCTGGACAGAGCTCTGGGGCCAACGTCCTGACTTTC.

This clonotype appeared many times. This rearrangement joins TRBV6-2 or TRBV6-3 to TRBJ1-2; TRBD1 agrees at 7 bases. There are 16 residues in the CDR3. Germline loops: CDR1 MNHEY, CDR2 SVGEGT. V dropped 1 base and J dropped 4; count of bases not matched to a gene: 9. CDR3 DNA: TGTGCCAGCAGTTACTTTAAGGGACAGCTCTTCTATGGCTACACCTTC. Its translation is CASSYFKGQLFYGYTF.

The CDR3 nucleotides are TGCAGTGCGATCGGCACTGAAGCTTTCTTT. Residues: CSAIGTEAFF. The J gene is TRBJ1-1, the V gene TRBV20-1, with D unresolved. The CDR3 covers 10 residues. V gave up 6 bases and J gave up 4 bases, with 6 bases separating them. CDR1 and CDR2 from the germline V gene are DFQATT and SNEGSKA (reference sequence).

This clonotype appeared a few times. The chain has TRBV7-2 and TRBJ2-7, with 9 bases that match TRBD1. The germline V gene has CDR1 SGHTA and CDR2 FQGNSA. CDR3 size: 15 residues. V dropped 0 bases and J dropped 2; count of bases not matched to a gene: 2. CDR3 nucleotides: TGTGCCAGCAGCTTAGCCCGGGACAGGGCCTACGAGCAGTACTTC. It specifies CASSLARDRAYEQYF.

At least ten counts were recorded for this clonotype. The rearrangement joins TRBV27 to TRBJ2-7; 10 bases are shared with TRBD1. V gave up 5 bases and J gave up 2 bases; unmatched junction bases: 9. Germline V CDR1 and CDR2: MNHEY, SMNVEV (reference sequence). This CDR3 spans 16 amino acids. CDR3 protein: CASSPIWTGGTYEQYF. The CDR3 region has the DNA TGTGCCAGCAGTCCGATTTGGACAGGGGGAACCTACGAGCAGTACTTC.

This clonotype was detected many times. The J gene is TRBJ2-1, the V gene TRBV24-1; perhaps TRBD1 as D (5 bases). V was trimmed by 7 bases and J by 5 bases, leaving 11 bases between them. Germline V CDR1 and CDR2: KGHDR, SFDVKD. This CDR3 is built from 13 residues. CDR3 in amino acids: CATRGMTDNEQFF. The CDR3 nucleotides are TGTGCCACCAGGGGGATGACAGACAATGAGCAGTTCTTC.

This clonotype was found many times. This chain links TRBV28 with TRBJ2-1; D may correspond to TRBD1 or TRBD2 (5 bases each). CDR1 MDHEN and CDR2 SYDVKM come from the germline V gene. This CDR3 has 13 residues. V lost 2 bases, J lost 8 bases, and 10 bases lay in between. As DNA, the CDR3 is TGTGCCAGCAGTTTAAGCCAGGGAGATGAGCAGTTCTTC. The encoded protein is CASSLSQGDEQFF.

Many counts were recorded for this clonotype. CDR3 in amino acids: CASSVGGRGHYETQYF. CDR3 sequence (DNA): TGTGCCAGCAGCGTAGGGGGGCGGGGCCACTACGAGACCCAGTACTTC. The rearrangement joins TRBV9 to TRBJ2-5, with D perhaps being TRBD1 or TRBD2 (6 bases each). Germline V lookup: CDR1 SGDLS, CDR2 YYNGEE. The CDR3 has 16 amino acids. Trimming pared 0 bases from V and 5 bases from J, leaving 17 bases between.

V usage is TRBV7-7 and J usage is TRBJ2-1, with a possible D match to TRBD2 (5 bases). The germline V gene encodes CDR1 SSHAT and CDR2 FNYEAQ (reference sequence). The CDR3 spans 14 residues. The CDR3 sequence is CARIGLAALDEQFF. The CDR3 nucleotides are TGTGCTAGGATCGGGCTAGCCGCCCTGGATGAGCAGTTCTTC. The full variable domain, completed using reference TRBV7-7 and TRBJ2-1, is GAGVSQSPRYKVTKRGQDVTLRCDPISSHATLYWYQQALGQGPEFLTYFNYEAQPDKSGLPSDRFSAERPEGSISTLTIQRTEQRDSAMYRCARIGLAALDEQFFGPGTRLTVL.

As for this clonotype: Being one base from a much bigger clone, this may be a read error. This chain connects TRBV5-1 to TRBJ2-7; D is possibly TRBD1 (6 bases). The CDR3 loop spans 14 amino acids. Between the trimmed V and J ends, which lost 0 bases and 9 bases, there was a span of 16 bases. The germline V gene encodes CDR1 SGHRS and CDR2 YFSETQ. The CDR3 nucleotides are TGCGCCAGCAGCTTGGCCGACAGGAGGCGCGGGCAGTACTTC. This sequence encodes CASSLADRRRGQYF.